The 9 T cell receptor beta chains below come from one sample, sequenced in a study of T cell clusters in autoimmune cytopenias. TRB was amplified from roughly 250 ng of peripheral blood genomic DNA per sample. Multiplex touch-down PCR amplified TRB using TRB-A and TRB-B pools in one tube. TCRdb reworked the multiplex PCR reads into one entry per CDR3 protein, no DNA. Found here are around 7,500 distinct CDR3 sequences; the top ten clones hold approximately 33%. The data were also submitted as part of a second study, on T cell repertoires in aging, cancer and after chemotherapy.

Sequencing was performed on peripheral blood. These receptors came from a human donor with an autoimmune cytopenia or autoimmune hepatitis (not recorded which).

The V and J genes are TRBV11-2 and TRBJ2-3; TCRdb's D gene call, TRBD2, goes unchecked for lack of DNA. Germline V gene lookup returns CDR1 SGHAT and CDR2 FQNNGV. This CDR3 region has 18 residues. The CDR3 here is CASSRILAGGRATDTQYF.

The CDR3: CASSLSGIGGQNTEAFF. This sequence joins TRBV5-1 and TRBJ1-1; as DNA is missing, the TRBD1 call by TCRdb cannot be tested. CDR1 and CDR2 (germline): SGHRS, YFSETQ. The CDR3 spans 17 residues.

The chain employs TRBV6-5 and TRBJ2-6; the TCRdb call, TRBD1, lacks DNA for checking. The CDR3 is 15 amino acids. The germline V gene has CDR1 MNHEY and CDR2 SVGAGI. This CDR3 reads CASSYSGSEANVLTF.

This sequence joins TRBV9 and TRBJ2-5. Per germline, CDR1 SGDLS and CDR2 YYNGEE. The CDR3 is made up of 13 amino acids. CDR3: CASSVDVRETQYF.

The chain is built from TRBV6-1 and TRBJ2-7. The CDR3 length is 14 residues. The germline V gene encodes CDR1 MNHNS and CDR2 SASEGT. CDR3 sequence: CASSYSRGRDEQYF.

V is TRBV12-3 or TRBV12-4 and J is TRBJ2-3; TCRdb designates TRBD2, a call that cannot be tested without DNA. The CDR3 length is 15 residues. CDR3 protein: CASSPRLAGGNTQYF.

Measured by frequency, this clonotype is medium-sized. V and J are TRBV6-6 and TRBJ2-7; absent DNA, TCRdb's TRBD1 call cannot be checked. This CDR3 spans 15 amino acids. Germline-derived CDR1 and CDR2 are MNHNY and SVGAGI (reference sequence). The chain's CDR3 is CASSYFAGAGYEQYF.

The rearrangement uses TRBV27 and TRBJ1-2; TCRdb lists TRBD1, though no DNA is available to test this call. CDR3 length equals 14 residues. From germline, CDR1 is MNHEY and CDR2 SMNVEV (reference sequence). The CDR3 region is CASSRDGTNYGYTF.

The chain uses TRBV15 and TRBJ1-1. CDR1 and CDR2 from the germline V gene are LNHNV and YYDKDF (reference sequence). The CDR3 spans 16 residues. The CDR3 is CATSRDLFAGLTEAFF.